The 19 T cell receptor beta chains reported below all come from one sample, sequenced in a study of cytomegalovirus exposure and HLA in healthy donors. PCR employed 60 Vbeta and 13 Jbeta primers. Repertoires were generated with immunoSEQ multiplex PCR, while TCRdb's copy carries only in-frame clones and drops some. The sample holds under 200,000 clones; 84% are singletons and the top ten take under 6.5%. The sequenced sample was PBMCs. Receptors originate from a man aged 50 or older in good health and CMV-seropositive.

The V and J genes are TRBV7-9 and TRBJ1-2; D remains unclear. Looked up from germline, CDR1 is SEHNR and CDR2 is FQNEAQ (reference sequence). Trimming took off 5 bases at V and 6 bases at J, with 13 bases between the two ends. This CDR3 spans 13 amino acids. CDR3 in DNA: TGTGCCAGCAGCCCTCCTGACAAGAATGGCTACACCTTC. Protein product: CASSPPDKNGYTF. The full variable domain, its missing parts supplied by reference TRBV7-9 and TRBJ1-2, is DTGVSQNPRHKITKRGQNVTFRCDPISEHNRLYWYRQTLGQGPEFLTYFQNEAQLEKSRLLSDRFSAERPKGSFSTLEIQRTEQGDSAMYLCASSPPDKNGYTFGSGTRLTVV.

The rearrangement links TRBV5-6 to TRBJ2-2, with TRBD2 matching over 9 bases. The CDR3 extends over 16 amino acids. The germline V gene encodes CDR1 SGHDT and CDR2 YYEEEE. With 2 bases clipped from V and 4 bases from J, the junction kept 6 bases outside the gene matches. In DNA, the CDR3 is TGTGCCAGCAGCTTCGAAGCGGGAGGACTCACCGGGGAGCTGTTTTTT. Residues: CASSFEAGGLTGELFF.

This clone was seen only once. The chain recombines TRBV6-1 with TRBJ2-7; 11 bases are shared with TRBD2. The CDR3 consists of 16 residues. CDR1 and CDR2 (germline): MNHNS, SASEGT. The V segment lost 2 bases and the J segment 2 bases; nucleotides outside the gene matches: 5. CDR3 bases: TGTGCCAGCAGTGAAACGGGACTAGCGGTCCCCTACGAGCAGTACGTC. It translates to CASSETGLAVPYEQYV.

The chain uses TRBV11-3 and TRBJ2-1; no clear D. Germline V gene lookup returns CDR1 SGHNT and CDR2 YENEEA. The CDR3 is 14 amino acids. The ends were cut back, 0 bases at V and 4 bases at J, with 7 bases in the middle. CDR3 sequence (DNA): TGTGCCAGCAGCTTAGATAGCAGTTACAATGAGCAGTTCTTC. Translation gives CASSLDSSYNEQFF.

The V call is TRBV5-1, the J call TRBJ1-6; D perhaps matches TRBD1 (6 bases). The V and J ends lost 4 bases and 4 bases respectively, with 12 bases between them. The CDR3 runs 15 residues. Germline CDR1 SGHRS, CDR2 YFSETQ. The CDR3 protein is CASSQADSYNSPLHF. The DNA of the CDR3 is TGCGCCAGCAGCCAAGCGGACAGTTATAATTCACCCCTCCACTTT. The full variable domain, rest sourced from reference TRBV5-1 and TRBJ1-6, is KAGVTQTPRYLIKTRGQQVTLSCSPISGHRSVSWYQQTPGQGLQFLFEYFSETQRNKGNFPGRFSGRQFSNSRSEMNVSTLELGDSALYLCASSQADSYNSPLHFGNGTRLTVT.

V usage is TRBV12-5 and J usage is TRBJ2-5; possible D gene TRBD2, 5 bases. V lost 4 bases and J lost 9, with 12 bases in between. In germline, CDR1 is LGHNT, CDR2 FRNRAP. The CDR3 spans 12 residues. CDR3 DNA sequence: TGTGCTAGTGGTTCCCGTGAGGGTGCCCAGTACTTC. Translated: CASGSREGAQYF.

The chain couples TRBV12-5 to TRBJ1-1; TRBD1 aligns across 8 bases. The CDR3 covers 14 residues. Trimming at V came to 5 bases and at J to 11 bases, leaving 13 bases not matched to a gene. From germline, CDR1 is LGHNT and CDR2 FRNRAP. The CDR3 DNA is TGTGCTAGTGGTGACCGGGACAGGCAATTATCGGCTTTCTTT. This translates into CASGDRDRQLSAFF.

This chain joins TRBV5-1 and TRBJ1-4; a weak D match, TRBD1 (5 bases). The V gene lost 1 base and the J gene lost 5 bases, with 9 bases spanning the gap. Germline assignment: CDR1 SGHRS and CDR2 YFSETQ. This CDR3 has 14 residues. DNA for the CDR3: TGCGCCAGCAGCTTGTCGACAGTAAATGAAAAACTGTTTTTT. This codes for CASSLSTVNEKLFF.

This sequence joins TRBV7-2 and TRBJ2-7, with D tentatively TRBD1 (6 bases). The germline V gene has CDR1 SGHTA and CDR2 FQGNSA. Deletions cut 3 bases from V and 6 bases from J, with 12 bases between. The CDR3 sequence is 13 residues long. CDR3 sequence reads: CASSFQQGTEQYF. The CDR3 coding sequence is TGTGCCAGCAGCTTTCAACAGGGAACCGAGCAGTACTTC.

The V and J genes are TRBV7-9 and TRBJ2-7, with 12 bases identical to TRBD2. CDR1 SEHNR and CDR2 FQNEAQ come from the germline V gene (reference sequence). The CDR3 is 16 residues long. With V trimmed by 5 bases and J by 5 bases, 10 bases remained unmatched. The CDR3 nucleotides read TGTGCCAGCAGCCCCCTGAGAACTAGCGGGGGGAACGAGCAGTACTTC. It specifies CASSPLRTSGGNEQYF.

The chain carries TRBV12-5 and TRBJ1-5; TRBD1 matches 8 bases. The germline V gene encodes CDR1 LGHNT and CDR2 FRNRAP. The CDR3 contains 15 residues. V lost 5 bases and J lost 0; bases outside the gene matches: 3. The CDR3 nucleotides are TGTGCTAGTGGTACAGGGGGGGATAGCAATCAGCCCCAGCATTTT. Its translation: CASGTGGDSNQPQHF.

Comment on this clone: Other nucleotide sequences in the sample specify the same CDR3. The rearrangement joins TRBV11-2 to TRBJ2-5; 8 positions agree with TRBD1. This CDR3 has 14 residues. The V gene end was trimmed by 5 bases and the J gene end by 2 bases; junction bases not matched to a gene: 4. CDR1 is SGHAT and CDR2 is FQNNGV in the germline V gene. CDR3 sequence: CASSADRGQETQYF. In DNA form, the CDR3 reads TGTGCCAGCAGCGCCGACAGGGGTCAAGAGACCCAGTACTTC.

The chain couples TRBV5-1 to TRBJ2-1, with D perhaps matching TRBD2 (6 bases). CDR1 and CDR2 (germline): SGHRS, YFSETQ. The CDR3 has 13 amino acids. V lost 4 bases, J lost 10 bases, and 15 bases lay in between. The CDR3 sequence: CASSPRPGVEQFF. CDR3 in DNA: TGCGCCAGCAGCCCCCGTCCGGGGGTAGAGCAGTTCTTC.

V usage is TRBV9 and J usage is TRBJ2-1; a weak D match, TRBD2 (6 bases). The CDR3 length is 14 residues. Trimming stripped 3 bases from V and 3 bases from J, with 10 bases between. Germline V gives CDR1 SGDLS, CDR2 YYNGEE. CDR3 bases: TGTGCCAGCAGCGAGGGACTGGACTACAATGAGCAGTTCTTC. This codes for CASSEGLDYNEQFF.

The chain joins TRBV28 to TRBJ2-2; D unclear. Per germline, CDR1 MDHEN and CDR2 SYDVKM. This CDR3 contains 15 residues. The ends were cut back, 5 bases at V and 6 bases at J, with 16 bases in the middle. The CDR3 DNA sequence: TGTGCCAGCAGTCTACGGATAGCTATCGCCGGGGAGCTGTTTTTT. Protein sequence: CASSLRIAIAGELFF.

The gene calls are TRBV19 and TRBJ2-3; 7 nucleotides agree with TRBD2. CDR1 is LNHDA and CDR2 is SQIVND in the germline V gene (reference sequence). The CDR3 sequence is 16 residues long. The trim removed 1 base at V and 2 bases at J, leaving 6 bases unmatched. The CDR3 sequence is CASSIVGGRPTDTQYF. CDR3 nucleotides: TGTGCCAGTAGTATAGTGGGGGGGAGACCCACAGATACGCAGTATTTT.

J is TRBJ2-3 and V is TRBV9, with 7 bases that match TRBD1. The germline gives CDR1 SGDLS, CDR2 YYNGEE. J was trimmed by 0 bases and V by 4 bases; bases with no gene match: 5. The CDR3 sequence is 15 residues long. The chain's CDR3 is CASSLRQGSTDTQYF. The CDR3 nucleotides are TGTGCCAGCAGCCTTCGACAGGGAAGCACAGATACGCAGTATTTT.

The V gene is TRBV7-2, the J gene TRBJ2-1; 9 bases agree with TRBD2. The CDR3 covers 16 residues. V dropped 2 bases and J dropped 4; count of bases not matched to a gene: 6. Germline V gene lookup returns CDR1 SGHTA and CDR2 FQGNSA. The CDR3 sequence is CASSLMLAGGYNEQFF. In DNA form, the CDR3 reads TGTGCCAGCAGCTTAATGTTGGCGGGAGGGTACAATGAGCAGTTCTTC. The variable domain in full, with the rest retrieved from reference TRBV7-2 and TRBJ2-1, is GAGVSQSPSNKVTEKGKDVELRCDPISGHTALYWYRQSLGQGLEFLIYFQGNSAPDKSGLPSDRFSAERTGGSVSTLTIQRTQQEDSAVYLCASSLMLAGGYNEQFFGPGTRLTVL.

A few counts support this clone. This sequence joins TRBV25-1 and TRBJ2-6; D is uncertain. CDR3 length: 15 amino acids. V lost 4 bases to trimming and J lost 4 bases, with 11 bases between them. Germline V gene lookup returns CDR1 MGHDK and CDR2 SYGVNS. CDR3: CASSALESGANVLTF. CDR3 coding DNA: TGTGCCAGCAGTGCACTTGAGTCCGGGGCCAACGTCCTGACTTTC.